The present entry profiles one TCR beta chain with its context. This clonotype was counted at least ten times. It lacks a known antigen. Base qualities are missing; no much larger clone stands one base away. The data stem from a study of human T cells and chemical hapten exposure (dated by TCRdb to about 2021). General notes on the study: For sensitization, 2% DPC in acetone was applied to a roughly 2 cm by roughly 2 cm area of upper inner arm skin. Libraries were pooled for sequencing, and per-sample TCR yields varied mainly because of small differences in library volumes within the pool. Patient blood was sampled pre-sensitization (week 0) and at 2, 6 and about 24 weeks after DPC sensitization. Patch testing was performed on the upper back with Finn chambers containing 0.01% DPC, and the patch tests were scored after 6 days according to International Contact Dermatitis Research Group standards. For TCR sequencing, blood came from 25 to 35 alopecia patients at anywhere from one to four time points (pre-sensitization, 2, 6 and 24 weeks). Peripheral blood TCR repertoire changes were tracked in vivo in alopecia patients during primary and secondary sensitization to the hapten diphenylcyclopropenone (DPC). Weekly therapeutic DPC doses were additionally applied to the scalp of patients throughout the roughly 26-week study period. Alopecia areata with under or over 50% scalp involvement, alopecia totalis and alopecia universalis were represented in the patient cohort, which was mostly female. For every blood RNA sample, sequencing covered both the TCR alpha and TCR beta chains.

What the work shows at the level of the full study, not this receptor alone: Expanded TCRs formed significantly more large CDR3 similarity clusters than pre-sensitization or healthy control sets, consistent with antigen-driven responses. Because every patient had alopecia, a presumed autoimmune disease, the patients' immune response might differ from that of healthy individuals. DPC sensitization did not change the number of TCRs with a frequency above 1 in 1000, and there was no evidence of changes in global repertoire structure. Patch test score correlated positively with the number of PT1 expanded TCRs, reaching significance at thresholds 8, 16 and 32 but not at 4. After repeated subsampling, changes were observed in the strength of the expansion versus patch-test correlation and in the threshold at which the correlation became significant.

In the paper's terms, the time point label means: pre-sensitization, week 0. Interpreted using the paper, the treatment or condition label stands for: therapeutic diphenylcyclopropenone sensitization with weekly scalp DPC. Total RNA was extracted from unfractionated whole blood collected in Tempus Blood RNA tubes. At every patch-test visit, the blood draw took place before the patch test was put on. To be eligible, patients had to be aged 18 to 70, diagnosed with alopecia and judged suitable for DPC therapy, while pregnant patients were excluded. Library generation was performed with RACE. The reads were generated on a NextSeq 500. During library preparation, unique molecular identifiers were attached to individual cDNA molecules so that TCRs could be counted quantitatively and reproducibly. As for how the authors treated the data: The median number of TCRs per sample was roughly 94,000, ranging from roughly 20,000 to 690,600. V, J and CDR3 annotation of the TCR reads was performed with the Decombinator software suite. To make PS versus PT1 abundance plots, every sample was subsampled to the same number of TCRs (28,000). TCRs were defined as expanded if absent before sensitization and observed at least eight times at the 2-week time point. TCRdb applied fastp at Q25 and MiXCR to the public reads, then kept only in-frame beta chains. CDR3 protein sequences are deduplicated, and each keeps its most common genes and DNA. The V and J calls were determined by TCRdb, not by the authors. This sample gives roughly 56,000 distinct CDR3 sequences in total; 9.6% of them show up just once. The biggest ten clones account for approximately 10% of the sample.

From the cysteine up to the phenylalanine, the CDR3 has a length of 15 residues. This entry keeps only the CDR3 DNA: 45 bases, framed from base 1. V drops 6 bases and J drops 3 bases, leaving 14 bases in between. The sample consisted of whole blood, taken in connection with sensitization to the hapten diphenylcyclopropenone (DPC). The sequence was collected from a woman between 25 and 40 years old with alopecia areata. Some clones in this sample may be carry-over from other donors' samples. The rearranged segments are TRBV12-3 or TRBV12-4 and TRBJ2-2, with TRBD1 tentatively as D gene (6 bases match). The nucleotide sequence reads TGTGCCAGCAGCTCACCGGGACATTACACCGGGGAGCTGTTTTTT. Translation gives CASSSPGHYTGELFF.